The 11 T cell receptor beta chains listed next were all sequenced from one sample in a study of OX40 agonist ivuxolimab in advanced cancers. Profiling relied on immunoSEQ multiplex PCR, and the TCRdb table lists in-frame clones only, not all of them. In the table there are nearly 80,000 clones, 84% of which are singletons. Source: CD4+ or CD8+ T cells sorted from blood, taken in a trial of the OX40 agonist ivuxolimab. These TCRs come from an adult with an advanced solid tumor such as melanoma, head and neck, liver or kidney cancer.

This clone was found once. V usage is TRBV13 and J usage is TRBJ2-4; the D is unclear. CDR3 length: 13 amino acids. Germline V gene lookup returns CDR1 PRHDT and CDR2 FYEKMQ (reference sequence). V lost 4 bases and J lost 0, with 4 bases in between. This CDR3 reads CASSSIAKNIQYF. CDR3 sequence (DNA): TGTGCCAGCAGCTCCATAGCCAAAAACATTCAGTACTTC.

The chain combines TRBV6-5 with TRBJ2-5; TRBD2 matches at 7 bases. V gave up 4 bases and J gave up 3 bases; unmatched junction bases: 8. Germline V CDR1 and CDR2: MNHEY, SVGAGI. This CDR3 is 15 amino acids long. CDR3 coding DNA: TGTGCCAGCAGTTCCCCGGGGGGAAACGAAGAGACCCAGTACTTC. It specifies CASSSPGGNEETQYF.

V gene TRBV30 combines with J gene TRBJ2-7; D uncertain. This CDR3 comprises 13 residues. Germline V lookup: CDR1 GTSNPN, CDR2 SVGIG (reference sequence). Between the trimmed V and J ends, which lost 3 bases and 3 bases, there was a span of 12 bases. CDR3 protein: CAWSVSPFYEQYF. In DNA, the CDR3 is TGTGCCTGGAGCGTCAGCCCTTTCTACGAGCAGTACTTC.

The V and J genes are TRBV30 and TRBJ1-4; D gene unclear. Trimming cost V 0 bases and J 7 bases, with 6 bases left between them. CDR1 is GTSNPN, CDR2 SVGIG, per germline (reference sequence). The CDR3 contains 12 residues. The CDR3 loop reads CAWSVLGEKLFF. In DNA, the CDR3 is TGTGCCTGGAGTGTACTGGGTGAAAAACTGTTTTTT.

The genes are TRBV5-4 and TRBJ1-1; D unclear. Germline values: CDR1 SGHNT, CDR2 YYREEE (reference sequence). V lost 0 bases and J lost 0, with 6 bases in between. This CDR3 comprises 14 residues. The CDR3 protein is CASSLELLNTEAFF. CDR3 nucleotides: TGTGCCAGCAGCTTGGAACTTTTGAACACTGAAGCTTTCTTT.

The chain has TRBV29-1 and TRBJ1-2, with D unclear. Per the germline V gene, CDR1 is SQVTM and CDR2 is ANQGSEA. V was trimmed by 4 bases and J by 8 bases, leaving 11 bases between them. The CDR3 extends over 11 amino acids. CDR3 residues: CSVAEAGGYTF. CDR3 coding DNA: TGCAGCGTTGCAGAGGCGGGAGGCTACACCTTC.

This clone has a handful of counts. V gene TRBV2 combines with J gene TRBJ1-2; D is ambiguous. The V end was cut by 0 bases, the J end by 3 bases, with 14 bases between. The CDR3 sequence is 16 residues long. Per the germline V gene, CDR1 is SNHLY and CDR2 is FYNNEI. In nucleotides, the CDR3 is TGTGCCAGCAGTGAAGCGCTTCTGGGCAGCCACTATGGCTACACCTTC. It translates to CASSEALLGSHYGYTF.

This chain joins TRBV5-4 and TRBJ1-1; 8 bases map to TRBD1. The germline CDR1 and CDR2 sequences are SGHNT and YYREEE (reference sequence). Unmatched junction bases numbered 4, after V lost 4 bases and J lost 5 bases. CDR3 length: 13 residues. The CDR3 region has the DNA TGTGCCAGCAGCAGGACAGGGTGGACTGAAGCTTTCTTT. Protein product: CASSRTGWTEAFF.

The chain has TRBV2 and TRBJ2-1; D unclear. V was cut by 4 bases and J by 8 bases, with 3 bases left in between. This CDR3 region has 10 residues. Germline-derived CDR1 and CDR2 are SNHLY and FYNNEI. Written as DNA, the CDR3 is TGTGCCAGCAGTGTATATGAGCAGTTCTTC. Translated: CASSVYEQFF. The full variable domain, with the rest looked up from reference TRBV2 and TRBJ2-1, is EPEVTQTPSHQVTQMGQEVILRCVPISNHLYFYWYRQILGQKVEFLVSFYNNEISEKSEIFDDQFSVERPDGSNFTLKIRSTKLEDSAMYFCASSVYEQFFGPGTRLTVL.

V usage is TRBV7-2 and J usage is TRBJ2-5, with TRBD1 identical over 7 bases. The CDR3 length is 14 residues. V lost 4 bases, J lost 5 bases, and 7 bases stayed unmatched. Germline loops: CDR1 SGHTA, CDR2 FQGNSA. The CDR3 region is CASSSGQVRETQYF. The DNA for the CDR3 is TGTGCCAGCAGCTCCGGACAGGTGCGGGAGACCCAGTACTTC. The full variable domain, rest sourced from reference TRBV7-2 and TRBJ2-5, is GAGVSQSPSNKVTEKGKDVELRCDPISGHTALYWYRQSLGQGLEFLIYFQGNSAPDKSGLPSDRFSAERTGGSVSTLTIQRTQQEDSAVYLCASSSGQVRETQYFGPGTRLLVL.

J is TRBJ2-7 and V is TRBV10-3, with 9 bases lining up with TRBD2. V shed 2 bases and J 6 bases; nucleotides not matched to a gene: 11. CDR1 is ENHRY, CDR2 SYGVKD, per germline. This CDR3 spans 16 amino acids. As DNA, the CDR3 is TGTGCCATCAGTGAGCCCCAGGCTGCGGGGGGGATCGAGCAGTACTTC. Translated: CAISEPQAAGGIEQYF.